The next 22 T cell receptor beta chains were all read from a single sample in a study of molecular identifiers for immune sequencing clone quantification. TCRdb used MiXCR to reprocess the PCR reads, holding one entry per CDR3 protein. The sample carries approximately 550,000 distinct CDR3 sequences, about a fifth recorded once. The sample consisted of naive CD8+ T cells from blood, with Jurkat cell RNA spiked in. This sample's subset: FACS-sorted CD8+CD4-CCR7+CD45RA+ naive T cells. The receptors shown here come from a human donor in good health. Some libraries in this study had Jurkat cell RNA spiked in.

This clonotype was observed at least ten times. The chain links TRBV4-3 to TRBJ2-6, with D tentatively TRBD1 (6 bases). The germline V gene encodes CDR1 LGHNA and CDR2 YSLEER. The CDR3 is made up of 15 amino acids. Trimming stripped 5 bases from V and 4 bases from J, with 12 bases between. The CDR3 protein is CASSAQGTGANVLTF. In DNA, the CDR3 is TGCGCCAGCAGCGCGCAGGGGACGGGGGCCAACGTCCTGACTTTC.

CDR3 nucleotide sequence: TGTGCCAGCAGCTTGGACAGGGCACTAAATCAGCCCCAGCATTTT. Protein product: CASSLDRALNQPQHF. The gene calls are TRBV11-2 and TRBJ1-5; 8 bases are a match to TRBD1. The CDR3 spans 15 residues. With 3 bases clipped from V and 4 bases from J, the junction kept 5 bases outside the gene matches. Germline CDR1 reads SGHAT; CDR2 reads FQNNGV.

The sample holds many counts of this clonotype. The chain couples TRBV12-3 or TRBV12-4 to TRBJ2-1; D might be TRBD2 (6 bases). The CDR3 totals 14 residues. The germline V and J ends were trimmed by 1 base and 8 bases, with 12 bases remaining between them. CDR3 coding DNA: TGTGCCAGCAGTTTAGTTGGGGGGTTGGATGAGCAGTTCTTC. Translating gives CASSLVGGLDEQFF.

The V call is TRBV27, the J call TRBJ2-4; D not resolved. CDR1 and CDR2 (germline): MNHEY, SMNVEV (reference sequence). This CDR3 region has 15 residues. V was pared by 2 bases and J by 2 bases, with 10 bases between. DNA of the CDR3: TGTGCCAGCAGTTTAATGCCTACACCCAAAAACATTCAGTACTTC. Its translation: CASSLMPTPKNIQYF.

About this clonotype: A much more abundant neighbour one base away suggests this may be a read error. V is TRBV19 and J is TRBJ2-5; D ambiguous. The CDR3 has 15 amino acids. CDR1 is LNHDA and CDR2 is SQIVND in the germline V gene (reference sequence). V lost 7 bases and J lost 4, with 19 bases in between. The CDR3 is CASTDGLGIRETQYF. CDR3 in DNA: TGTGCCAGTACCGATGGGCTAGGAATCCGAGAGACCCAGTACTTC.

About this clonotype: A junction end diverges from the germline sequence, so it may reflect a read error. The V gene is TRBV7-9, the J gene TRBJ1-2; D may be TRBD1 (5 bases). CDR3 length: 11 residues. The germline V gene encodes CDR1 SEHNR and CDR2 FQNEAQ (reference sequence). CDR3 amino acids: CASSESDNAVF. CDR3 in DNA: TGTGCCAGCAGCGAGTCGGACAACGCGGTCTTC.

The chain employs TRBV27 and TRBJ2-7; unclear D gene. The V end lost 5 bases, the J end lost 2 bases, and 25 bases lay between the germline ends. Germline CDR1 is MNHEY and CDR2 is SMNVEV (reference sequence). This CDR3 contains 18 residues. The CDR3 loop reads CASSHILPNGVTTYEQYF. In DNA form, the CDR3 reads TGTGCCAGCAGTCATATACTCCCTAATGGGGTGACGACCTACGAGCAGTACTTC.

This clonotype occurred many times. V usage is TRBV13 and J usage is TRBJ1-1, with D possibly matching TRBD1 (5 bases). The length of the CDR3 is 16 residues. CDR1 and CDR2 (germline): PRHDT, FYEKMQ (reference sequence). The ends were cut back, 5 bases at V and 3 bases at J, with 19 bases in the middle. CDR3 nucleotide sequence: TGTGCCAGCAGCACAGAGGGGCAGAGGGGTGACACTGAAGCTTTCTTT. Protein: CASSTEGQRGDTEAFF.

For this clonotype: A clone one base away is much larger, so this may be a read error. The chain carries TRBV9 and TRBJ2-5; perhaps D is TRBD1 or TRBD2 (5 bases each). Germline values: CDR1 SGDLS, CDR2 YYNGEE. The CDR3 runs to 13 residues. This chain's CDR3 is CATSSGTQETQYF. CDR3 in DNA: TGTGCCACCAGCTCTGGGACGCAAGAGACCCAGTACTTC.

This clonotype was seen more than once but under ten times. The rearrangement uses TRBV30 and TRBJ2-3; D may be TRBD2 (6 bases). CDR3 length: 17 amino acids. The ends were cut back, 1 base at V and 5 bases at J, with 22 bases in the middle. CDR1 is GTSNPN, CDR2 SVGIG, per germline (reference sequence). The CDR3: CAWSEDQEGQAEDTQYF. CDR3 nucleotide sequence: TGTGCCTGGAGTGAGGATCAGGAGGGCCAAGCTGAAGATACGCAGTATTTT. Together with reference TRBV30 and TRBJ2-3, the CDR3 gives the full variable domain: SQTIHQWPATLVQPVGSPLSLECTVEGTSNPNLYWYRQAAGRGLQLLFYSVGIGQISSEVPQNLSASRPQDRQFILSSKKLLLSDSGFYLCAWSEDQEGQAEDTQYFGPGTRLTVL.

The J gene is TRBJ2-3, the V gene TRBV7-3, with D perhaps matching TRBD2 (6 bases). With 5 bases removed from V and 2 bases from J, the gap between germline ends came to 17 bases. Per the germline V gene, CDR1 is SGHTA and CDR2 is FQGTGA. The CDR3 has 16 amino acids. The CDR3 loop reads CASSPFGSRYTDTQYF. The CDR3, as DNA: TGTGCCAGCAGCCCTTTCGGGAGCAGGTACACAGATACGCAGTATTTT.

This clonotype was seen ten or more times. The rearrangement uses TRBV18 and TRBJ2-3; D remains ambiguous. V was trimmed by 5 bases and J by 4 bases, leaving 16 bases between them. This CDR3 is built from 15 residues. Looked up from germline, CDR1 is KGHSH and CDR2 is LQKENI. In DNA form, the CDR3 reads TGTGCCAGCTCAGAGACCCAATATGGTGCAGATACGCAGTATTTT. Its protein product is CASSETQYGADTQYF.

In its sample, this clonotype was seen a few times. The V gene is TRBV7-6, the J gene TRBJ2-1; possible D gene TRBD2, 5 bases. Germline CDR1 SGHVS, CDR2 FNYEAQ. The CDR3 runs 13 residues. Trimming left V 2 bases short and J 10 bases short, with 12 bases between. The chain's CDR3 is CASSLWESEEQFF. CDR3 nucleotide sequence: TGTGCCAGCAGCTTATGGGAGTCGGAAGAGCAGTTCTTC.

In this sample, this clonotype turned up a few times. The rearrangement joins TRBV7-3 to TRBJ2-5; TRBD2 agrees at 9 bases. Per germline, CDR1 SGHTA and CDR2 FQGTGA. The CDR3 loop spans 16 amino acids. Trimming at V came to 1 base and at J to 5 bases, leaving 8 bases not matched to a gene. The CDR3 spells CASSLSGGRAGETQYF. As DNA, the CDR3 is TGTGCCAGCAGCTTAAGTGGCGGGAGGGCGGGTGAGACCCAGTACTTC.

In regard to this clonotype: A much larger clone differs from this one at a single base, so this may be a read error. The gene calls are TRBV20-1 and TRBJ2-7; TRBD2 matches at 15 bases. The CDR3 has 16 residues. CDR1 and CDR2 from the germline V gene are DFQATT and SNEGSKA (reference sequence). The CDR3 nucleotides are TGCAGTGCTAGAGATAGGACTAGCGGGAGGGTTTACGTGCAGTACTTC. Protein sequence: CSARDRTSGRVYVQYF.

In the case of this clonotype: A junction boundary mismatches the germline segment, possibly from a read error. V gene TRBV6-2 or TRBV6-3 combines with J gene TRBJ2-5; 13 positions agree with TRBD2. CDR3 length: 15 amino acids. Germline loops: CDR1 MNHEY, CDR2 SVGEGT. For the CDR3, the DNA is TGTGCCTGCAGTTACCTGGGGACTAGCGGGGAGACTCAGTACTTC. Amino acid sequence: CACSYLGTSGETQYF.

This clonotype was seen repeatedly, ten times or more. The chain is built from TRBV28 and TRBJ2-3, with 10 bases fitting TRBD1. Germline V gene sequence: CDR1 MDHEN, CDR2 SYDVKM. The CDR3 extends over 17 amino acids. V gave up 4 bases and J gave up 2 bases; unmatched junction bases: 9. The CDR3 bases are TGTGCCAGCAGTTCCAAGTGGGGACAGGGGTACACAGATACGCAGTATTTT. Residues: CASSSKWGQGYTDTQYF.

The chain carries TRBV4-3 and TRBJ1-5; no firm D call. Trimming took 2 bases from V and 0 from J, leaving 11 bases between them. Germline V lookup: CDR1 LGHNA, CDR2 YSLEER. The CDR3 extends over 16 amino acids. Here the CDR3 DNA reads TGCGCCAGCAGCCAAAAAGCGGGTATTAGCAATCAGCCCCAGCATTTT. Translating gives CASSQKAGISNQPQHF.

In its sample, this clonotype was seen many times. This chain joins TRBV6-5 and TRBJ2-3; TRBD2 matches at 15 bases. Germline CDR1 MNHEY, CDR2 SVGAGI. The CDR3 contains 17 residues. J lost 2 bases, V lost 6 bases, and 6 bases had no gene match. The CDR3 spells CASSLGLAGGLTDTQYF. The CDR3 DNA reads TGTGCCAGCAGCCTTGGACTAGCGGGAGGGCTCACAGATACGCAGTATTTT.

About this clonotype: A much larger clone is a single base away; this may be a read error. The chain couples TRBV9 to TRBJ2-1; TRBD1 might be the D (5 bases). The DNA end lines up better with TRBJ2-7; the J call may be wrong. Germline values: CDR1 SGDLS, CDR2 YYNGEE. The CDR3 totals 14 residues. This chain's CDR3 is CASSPLGGADEQYF. In DNA form, the CDR3 reads TGTGCCAGCAGCCCACTCGGTGGGGCTGATGAGCAGTACTTC.

With respect to this clonotype: Likely a read error: the CDR3 ends without its conserved phenylalanine or tryptophan. The rearrangement links TRBV18 to TRBJ2-3, with D uncertain. CDR3 length equals 13 residues. The V end was cut by 3 bases, the J end by 2 bases, with 6 bases between. Germline V gene data show CDR1 as KGHSH and CDR2 as LQKENI. CDR3 DNA: TGTGCCAGCTCACCGGCGATCACAGATACGCAGTATTAT. Encoded protein: CASSPAITDTQYY.

This sequence joins TRBV13 and TRBJ2-7, with TRBD1 matching over 7 bases. The V gene end was trimmed by 8 bases and the J gene end by 3 bases; junction bases not matched to a gene: 19. Germline V lookup: CDR1 PRHDT, CDR2 FYEKMQ (reference sequence). There are 17 residues in the CDR3. The CDR3 nucleotides read TGTGCCAGCGGCACTCAGTCCGGGACAGCCCCAAGCTACGAGCAGTACTTC. Its protein product is CASGTQSGTAPSYEQYF. The entire variable domain, with the rest obtained from reference TRBV13 and TRBJ2-7, is as follows: AAGVIQSPRHLIKEKRETATLKCYPIPRHDTVYWYQQGPGQDPQFLISFYEKMQSDKGSIPDRFSAQQFSDYHSELNMSSLELGDSALYFCASGTQSGTAPSYEQYFGPGTRLTVT.